Below are 20 T cell receptor beta chains sequenced from a single sample in a study of shared T cell receptors in the human thymus. Assay: immunoSEQ multiplex PCR; the TCRdb copy retains only in-frame clones and omits some. The data hold some 400,000 clones, with about 95% observed a single time. Sequenced: thymocytes. The receptors were gathered from a human donor.

The chain has TRBV4-2 and TRBJ1-1; 11 positions agree with TRBD1. The CDR3 consists of 15 residues. Germline CDR1 is LGHNA and CDR2 is YNFKEQ. V was clipped by 7 bases and J by 0 bases; unmatched bases: 4. Here the CDR3 DNA reads TGTGCCAGCACCGGGACAGGGGGGATGAACACTGAAGCTTTCTTT. It yields the protein CASTGTGGMNTEAFF.

The rearrangement uses TRBV7-9 and TRBJ2-5; tentative D call: TRBD2 (6 bases). Germline V gene data show CDR1 as SEHNR and CDR2 as FQNEAQ (reference sequence). The ends were cut back, 1 base at V and 4 bases at J, with 16 bases in the middle. The length of the CDR3 is 16 residues. CDR3 DNA: TGTGCCAGCAGCTTAGTCCGGTCGGGAGAAAGAGAGACCCAGTACTTC. Amino acids: CASSLVRSGERETQYF.

V is TRBV28 and J is TRBJ1-5; 8 nucleotides align to TRBD1. Unmatched junction bases numbered 16, after V lost 5 bases and J lost 1 base. Looked up from germline, CDR1 is MDHEN and CDR2 is SYDVKM. This CDR3 is built from 19 residues. The CDR3 region is CASSPRVARGLSSNQPQHF. The CDR3 DNA is TGTGCCAGCAGTCCCCGGGTCGCCAGGGGGCTATCCAGCAATCAGCCCCAGCATTTT.

V gene TRBV10-3 combines with J gene TRBJ2-6; TRBD2 might be the D (5 bases). CDR1 and CDR2 (germline): ENHRY, SYGVKD. The CDR3 loop spans 20 amino acids. The germline V and J ends were trimmed by 0 bases and 2 bases, with 20 bases remaining between them. CDR3 in DNA: TGTGCCATCAGTGAGTCGATTTGGGAGACCCCGGGCACTGGGGCCAACGTCCTGACTTTC. It translates to CAISESIWETPGTGANVLTF.

This clone was found once. The rearrangement uses TRBV10-3 and TRBJ1-5, with D perhaps TRBD1 (5 bases). Germline loops: CDR1 ENHRY, CDR2 SYGVKD. The CDR3 has 13 residues. Trimming stripped 2 bases from V and 7 bases from J, with 9 bases between. The DNA of the CDR3 is TGTGCCATCAGTGAGGGGGGGGAACAGCCCCAGCATTTT. Its protein product is CAISEGGEQPQHF.

V usage is TRBV4-3 and J usage is TRBJ2-3, with 7 nucleotides matching TRBD1. The CDR3 covers 19 residues. J gave up 4 bases and V 3 bases, and 19 bases lay outside the gene matches. Germline CDR1 reads LGHNA; CDR2 reads YSLEER. The chain's CDR3 is CASSHLGISSRGTADTQYF. Written as DNA, the CDR3 is TGCGCCAGCAGCCACCTGGGGATCTCTAGCAGGGGGACGGCAGATACGCAGTATTTT.

This clone occurred once. This chain joins TRBV11-2 and TRBJ2-2; D remains ambiguous. Germline assignment: CDR1 SGHAT and CDR2 FQNNGV. The V gene lost 10 bases and the J gene lost 5 bases, with 14 bases spanning the gap. This CDR3 is built from 13 residues. This CDR3 is CATWGQETGELFF. In DNA, the CDR3 is TGTGCCACGTGGGGTCAAGAAACCGGGGAGCTGTTTTTT.

V gene TRBV6-1 combines with J gene TRBJ2-5; 10 bases match TRBD1. The junction had 13 bases not matched to a gene; V was cut back by 5 bases and J by 13 bases. The CDR3 extends over 14 amino acids. Germline CDR1 is MNHNS and CDR2 is SASEGT. The CDR3 here is CASSRGDRGRIPYF. CDR3 nucleotide sequence: TGTGCCAGCAGTAGGGGTGACAGGGGGCGCATCCCGTACTTC.

The chain uses TRBV28 and TRBJ1-1; TRBD1 agrees at 7 bases. From germline, CDR1 is MDHEN and CDR2 SYDVKM. CDR3 length: 18 residues. The junction had 19 bases not matched to a gene; V was cut back by 5 bases and J by 4 bases. CDR3 in DNA: TGTGCCAGCAGTCTCCACGCGGGACAGCGGTTTGGGAGCACTGAAGCTTTCTTT. Translating it yields CASSLHAGQRFGSTEAFF.

The rearrangement links TRBV27 to TRBJ1-5; TRBD1 is a possible D gene (6 bases). Germline V gene sequence: CDR1 MNHEY, CDR2 SMNVEV (reference sequence). The CDR3 extends over 12 amino acids. V shed 8 bases and J shed 9 bases, with 14 bases lying between them. CDR3 loop: CASGGPHPPQHF. The DNA of the CDR3 is TGTGCCAGCGGGGGCCCCCATCCGCCCCAGCATTTT.

This clone was counted once. The chain employs TRBV15 and TRBJ2-3; TRBD2 aligns across 7 bases. The length of the CDR3 is 17 residues. Per germline, CDR1 LNHNV and CDR2 YYDKDF (reference sequence). The V and J ends lost 3 bases and 3 bases, in that order; junction bases with no gene match: 12. The CDR3 is CATSRGGRKVETDTQYF. The CDR3 DNA is TGTGCCACCAGCAGGGGAGGGCGGAAGGTAGAGACAGATACGCAGTATTTT.

The chain couples TRBV7-9 to TRBJ2-2, with TRBD2 identical over 7 bases. Germline CDR1 is SEHNR and CDR2 is FQNEAQ (reference sequence). This CDR3 spans 17 amino acids. V lost 7 bases, J lost 3 bases, and 14 bases stayed unmatched. CDR3 coding DNA: TGTGCCAGCACTTCAGCGGGCGGGAGAAACGACACCGGGGAGCTGTTTTTT. Amino acids: CASTSAGGRNDTGELFF.

This clone was picked up a small number of times. V gene TRBV18 combines with J gene TRBJ2-6; TRBD1 is a possible D gene (6 bases). Germline loops: CDR1 KGHSH, CDR2 LQKENI. This CDR3 is built from 16 residues. V lost 5 bases and J 1 base, leaving 12 bases between the germline ends. The CDR3 region is CASSTGIQSGANVLTF. CDR3 nucleotide sequence: TGTGCCAGCTCAACAGGGATCCAGTCTGGGGCCAACGTCCTGACTTTC.

The V call is TRBV30, the J call TRBJ2-7; D possibly corresponds to TRBD2 (6 bases). This CDR3 region has 15 residues. Germline CDR1 reads GTSNPN; CDR2 reads SVGIG (reference sequence). V was trimmed by 3 bases and J by 0 bases, leaving 15 bases between them. In DNA, the CDR3 is TGTGCCTGGAGCCGGATGGCGGGAAGCTCCTACGAGCAGTACTTC. Translated: CAWSRMAGSSYEQYF.

The chain uses TRBV5-6 and TRBJ2-3; 10 nucleotides agree with TRBD2. Trimming at V came to 4 bases and at J to 11 bases, leaving 19 bases not matched to a gene. This CDR3 region has 17 residues. The germline V gene encodes CDR1 SGHDT and CDR2 YYEEEE. The CDR3 spells CASSIRPRTSGPLKQYF. CDR3 coding DNA: TGTGCCAGCAGCATTCGCCCCCGGACTAGCGGACCCCTAAAGCAGTATTTT.

The chain carries TRBV4-1 and TRBJ2-7, with 11 bases aligning to TRBD2. The length of the CDR3 is 16 residues. The V and J ends lost 4 bases and 0 bases, in that order; junction bases with no gene match: 5. CDR1 MGHRA and CDR2 YSYEKL come from the germline V gene. For the CDR3, the DNA is TGCGCCAGCAGCCCGCGACTAGCGGGAAGCTCCTACGAGCAGTACTTC. Translating gives CASSPRLAGSSYEQYF.

The chain uses TRBV7-2 and TRBJ2-6; D perhaps matches TRBD2 (5 bases). V was clipped by 3 bases and J by 2 bases, with 17 bases between them. From germline, CDR1 is SGHTA and CDR2 FQGNSA. This CDR3 spans 18 amino acids. The CDR3 sequence: CASSFEDPIGAGANVLTF. The DNA for the CDR3 is TGTGCCAGCAGCTTTGAGGACCCAATCGGGGCTGGGGCCAACGTCCTGACTTTC.

This chain joins TRBV28 and TRBJ1-1; D uncertain. Germline V gives CDR1 MDHEN, CDR2 SYDVKM. The V gene lost 3 bases and the J gene lost 3 bases, with 11 bases spanning the gap. There are 14 residues in the CDR3. CDR3 DNA sequence: TGTGCCAGCAGTTTTGGAGGTGTGGACACTGAAGCTTTCTTT. Its translation is CASSFGGVDTEAFF.

This chain joins TRBV28 and TRBJ2-7; TRBD1 matches at 7 bases. CDR1 is MDHEN, CDR2 SYDVKM, per germline. V lost 4 bases to trimming and J lost 7 bases; unmatched junction nucleotides: 10. There are 14 residues in the CDR3. Here the CDR3 DNA reads TGTGCCAGCAGTTCATGGACAGGTCGATGGGAGCAGTACTTC. Protein product: CASSSWTGRWEQYF. Looking up the rest from reference TRBV28 and TRBJ2-7 gives the full variable domain: DVKVTQSSRYLVKRTGEKVFLECVQDMDHENMFWYRQDPGLGLRLIYFSYDVKMKEKGDIPEGYSVSREKKERFSLILESASTNQTSMYLCASSSWTGRWEQYFGPGTRLTVT.

The V and J genes are TRBV7-2 and TRBJ2-1; D not certain. Germline CDR1 reads SGHTA; CDR2 reads FQGNSA. CDR3 length: 17 amino acids. The V end was cut by 3 bases, the J end by 2 bases, with 17 bases between. In DNA form, the CDR3 reads TGTGCCAGCAGCTTTTCAATAGTAGCCAGTACCTACAATGAGCAGTTCTTC. This codes for CASSFSIVASTYNEQFF.